The entry below describes one T cell receptor beta chain. The CDR3 is 16 amino acids. Germline CDR1 is SEHNR and CDR2 is FQNEAQ (reference sequence). A single record per CDR3 protein comes from TCRdb applying MiXCR to the PCR reads. The sample records about 510,000 distinct CDR3 sequences, roughly 26% being singletons. This specimen belongs to a study of molecular identifiers for immune sequencing clone quantification. This sequence joins TRBV7-9 and TRBJ2-3, with a weak D call TRBD1 (5 bases). The J call may be wrong; the DNA end is better matched by TRBJ1-5. Sequenced material: naive CD8+ T cells from blood, with Jurkat cell RNA spiked in. Subset reported: FACS-sorted CD8+CD4-CCR7+CD45RA+ naive T cells. The TCR was taken from a human donor in good health. Some libraries in this study had Jurkat cell RNA spiked in. Here the CDR3 DNA reads TGTGCCAGCAGCTTAGGGAAGGCGGGACCCACAGATACGCAGCATTTT. This sequence encodes CASSLGKAGPTDTQHF.